The 16 T cell receptor beta chains listed next were all sequenced from one sample in a study of blood T cells in healthy people across ages. Primers used in a second PCR of roughly 7 to 12 cycles were a sample-barcoded 5' primer and a J-beta primer mix. TCRdb reanalysed the 5' RACE reads using MiXCR and keeps one entry per CDR3 protein. This repertoire shows hundreds of thousands of distinct CDR3 sequences, about 43% found once; its top ten account for 25% to 30%. Specimen: blood. These receptors were obtained from an elderly man in good health.

The chain carries TRBV12-3 or TRBV12-4 and TRBJ2-7, with TRBD1 matching 7 bases. CDR3 size: 15 residues. The V and J ends lost 4 bases and 10 bases, in that order; junction bases with no gene match: 16. CDR3 bases: TGTGCCAGCAGTTCGACGGGGTGGACAGAGGGGGCCCAGTACTTC. It codes for CASSSTGWTEGAQYF.

The chain is built from TRBV19 and TRBJ2-4; TRBD1 agrees at 7 bases. The end of the DNA fits TRBJ2-7 better, so the J call may be wrong. Germline loops: CDR1 LNHDA, CDR2 SQIVND (reference sequence). The CDR3 runs 13 residues. As DNA, the CDR3 is TGTGCCACCGCACAGGGGCCCTCCTACGAGCAGTACTTC. This encodes CATAQGPSYEQYF.

To note about this clonotype: This could be a read error, since a much larger clone is one nucleotide away. The chain employs TRBV3-1 and TRBJ1-2, with D unclear. Germline V gene sequence: CDR1 LGHDT, CDR2 YNNKEL (reference sequence). V gave up 4 bases and J gave up 8 bases, with 8 bases separating them. The CDR3 length is 11 residues. The CDR3 sequence: CASSRAGGYTF. CDR3 in DNA: TGTGCCAGCAGCCGAGCTGGCGGCTACACCTTC.

The rearrangement joins TRBV18 to TRBJ2-7, with 7 bases fitting TRBD1. With 3 bases clipped from V and 0 bases from J, the junction kept 2 bases outside the gene matches. Looked up from germline, CDR1 is KGHSH and CDR2 is LQKENI. The CDR3 has 14 residues. The DNA of the CDR3 is TGTGCCAGCTCACCTGGACAGGACTCCTACGAGCAGTACTTC. Its translation: CASSPGQDSYEQYF.

The chain has TRBV29-1 and TRBJ1-2; D is unclear. The CDR3 extends over 11 amino acids. Trimming left V 7 bases short and J 8 bases short, with 14 bases between. Germline V CDR1 and CDR2: SQVTM, ANQGSEA. CDR3 nucleotide sequence: TGCAGCGGAACCATGGGTTTGGGCTACACCTTC. Protein: CSGTMGLGYTF. The complete variable domain, with remaining parts taken from reference TRBV29-1 and TRBJ1-2, reads SAVISQKPSRDICQRGTSLTIQCQVDSQVTMMFWYRQQPGQSLTLIATANQGSEATYESGFVIDKFPISRPNLTFSTLTVSNMSPEDSSIYLCSGTMGLGYTFGSGTRLTVV.

This clonotype was seen many times. The CDR3 loop is CASSFQRSSSNEQFF. For the CDR3, the DNA is TGTGCCAGCAGCTTCCAAAGGTCTAGTAGCAATGAGCAGTTCTTC. The genes are TRBV7-9 and TRBJ2-1, with D uncertain. In germline, CDR1 is SEHNR, CDR2 FQNEAQ (reference sequence). This CDR3 has 15 amino acids. V was cut by 3 bases and J by 6 bases, with 15 bases left in between.

The genes are TRBV4-3 and TRBJ1-1; D is uncertain. CDR1 and CDR2 (germline): LGHNA, YSLEER. CDR3 length: 17 residues. Between the trimmed V and J ends, which lost 0 bases and 5 bases, there was a span of 19 bases. CDR3 coding DNA: TGCGCCAGCAGCCAAGATATCCAGCCGGGTTCCTTGACTGAAGCTTTCTTT. Translation gives CASSQDIQPGSLTEAFF.

There are a few counts of this clonotype. This rearrangement joins TRBV4-3 to TRBJ1-2, with D possibly matching TRBD1 (5 bases). The germline gives CDR1 LGHNA, CDR2 YSLEER. The ends were cut back, 4 bases at V and 8 bases at J, with 20 bases in the middle. This CDR3 is built from 15 residues. The CDR3 region is CASSPGGEGYGGYTF. CDR3 sequence (DNA): TGCGCCAGCAGCCCCGGGGGGGAGGGTTATGGCGGCTACACCTTC.

This clonotype was observed a few times. The chain uses TRBV5-8 and TRBJ2-3, with 8 bases lining up with TRBD1. Germline loops: CDR1 SGHTS, CDR2 YDEGEE. Losses at the gene ends were 4 bases for V and 6 bases for J; bases not matched to a gene: 10. This CDR3 comprises 15 residues. The CDR3 nucleotides read TGTGCCAGCAGCATATATCAGGGGGCTCTGGATACGCAGTATTTT. This gives the protein CASSIYQGALDTQYF.

This clonotype was found many times. This sequence joins TRBV29-1 and TRBJ2-1; D may be TRBD2 (5 bases). Germline V gene lookup returns CDR1 SQVTM and CDR2 ANQGSEA. The CDR3 runs 12 residues. Trimming removed 5 bases at V and 7 bases at J, with 12 bases between. CDR3 DNA: TGCAGCGTTCTACAATCGGGGAATGAGCAGTTCTTC. It encodes CSVLQSGNEQFF.

The CDR3 here is CASIKTGGEAFF. The CDR3, as DNA: TGTGCCAGCATAAAGACAGGGGGTGAAGCTTTCTTT. The V call is TRBV6-5, the J call TRBJ1-1, with TRBD1 matching over 9 bases. Germline CDR1 is MNHEY and CDR2 is SVGAGI. The CDR3 length is 12 residues. The junction had 4 bases not matched to a gene; V was cut back by 7 bases and J by 7 bases.

The table lists this clonotype with a few counts. J is TRBJ2-1 and V is TRBV5-1; TRBD2 matches at 8 bases. Per the germline V gene, CDR1 is SGHRS and CDR2 is YFSETQ. The CDR3 runs to 16 residues. Losses at the gene ends were 5 bases for V and 8 bases for J; bases not matched to a gene: 15. The CDR3 nucleotides read TGCGCCAGCAGACCAACCGGGACTAGTCGTTTTGATGAGCAGTTCTTC. Translating gives CASRPTGTSRFDEQFF.

J is TRBJ1-4 and V is TRBV7-2; the D gene is possibly TRBD1 (5 bases). The length of the CDR3 is 14 residues. The germline V and J ends were trimmed by 4 bases and 7 bases, with 13 bases remaining between them. Germline-derived CDR1 and CDR2 are SGHTA and FQGNSA. CDR3 region: CASSSRPGVEKLFF. The CDR3 DNA reads TGTGCCAGCAGCTCCAGGCCGGGGGTTGAAAAACTGTTTTTT.

J is TRBJ2-7 and V is TRBV4-3; 10 nucleotides line up with TRBD1. Germline CDR1 LGHNA, CDR2 YSLEER. Trimming took 5 bases from V and 1 from J; bases not matched to a gene: 2. The CDR3 extends over 14 amino acids. CDR3 DNA sequence: TGCGCCAGCAGCATGGGACAGGGGTCCTACGAGCAGTACTTC. Translation gives CASSMGQGSYEQYF.

The chain joins TRBV5-6 to TRBJ1-1; D perhaps matches TRBD1 (5 bases). This CDR3 has 12 amino acids. The germline CDR1 and CDR2 sequences are SGHDT and YYEEEE. V was clipped by 4 bases and J by 4 bases, with 8 bases between them. The CDR3 nucleotides read TGTGCCAGCAGCAAGACAGTCACTGAAGCTTTCTTT. Translated, it gives CASSKTVTEAFF.

The gene calls are TRBV6-6 and TRBJ2-1, with 9 nucleotides matching TRBD2. Germline V gene data show CDR1 as MNHNY and CDR2 as SVGAGI (reference sequence). CDR3 length equals 17 residues. The ends lost 2 bases at V and 2 bases at J; junction bases unmatched: 7. The CDR3 loop is CASSYEGAGGPYNEQFF. CDR3 in DNA: TGTGCCAGCAGTTACGAGGGGGCGGGAGGGCCCTACAATGAGCAGTTCTTC.